The 3 T cell receptor beta chains in this list originate from one sample, sequenced in a study of response to subunit inactivated influenza vaccine. Using its own MiXCR run on the RT-PCR reads, TCRdb lists one record per CDR3 protein. The sample shows just under 550,000 distinct CDR3 sequences, approximately 24% of them seen only once. The same sample was also studied in work on T cells expressing NK-cell markers. That report adds: Production of TCR beta cDNA relied on 5'RACE template switching with UMIs.

This material consisted of CD4+ T cells sorted from PBMCs, taken 11 to 12 days after vaccination. The receptors originated from a man over 45 who received an inactivated influenza vaccine.

The chain uses TRBV5-6 and TRBJ2-7; TRBD1 matches at 8 bases. In germline, CDR1 is SGHDT, CDR2 YYEEEE. The length of the CDR3 is 15 residues. J gave up 1 base and V 3 bases, and 6 bases lay outside the gene matches. The CDR3 loop is CASSWGTGWSYEQYF. CDR3 in DNA: TGTGCCAGCAGCTGGGGGACAGGTTGGTCCTACGAGCAGTACTTC.

The chain links TRBV4-1 to TRBJ1-2, with 8 bases identical to TRBD1. Germline values: CDR1 MGHRA, CDR2 YSYEKL. Trimming took 1 base from V and 0 from J; bases not matched to a gene: 7. The CDR3 loop spans 17 amino acids. CDR3 sequence: CASSQGGTGVTNYGYTF. CDR3 DNA sequence: TGCGCCAGCAGCCAAGGTGGGACAGGCGTTACTAACTATGGCTACACCTTC.

This rearrangement joins TRBV5-1 to TRBJ2-1; tentative D call: TRBD2 (6 bases). The CDR3 contains 15 residues. CDR1 and CDR2 from the germline V gene are SGHRS and YFSETQ. The V end lost 4 bases, the J end lost 6 bases, and 17 bases lay between the germline ends. The CDR3 sequence: CASSLGRGFGNEQFF. CDR3 coding DNA: TGCGCCAGCAGCCTCGGGAGAGGCTTCGGCAATGAGCAGTTCTTC.